The clone carrying this TCR beta chain was seen a handful of times. Antigen: not known. The TCR alpha and TCR beta cDNA libraries, bearing sample barcodes and UMIs, were generated by 5'RACE using constant-segment primers. TCRdb processed the 5' RACE reads anew with MiXCR; each CDR3 protein has one entry. In the table there are more than 10,000 distinct CDR3 sequences, about 16% of which are singletons. This sample is drawn from a study of T-cell memory formation after mild COVID-19. Study summary: Among the donors, TCR clusters were largely specific to each donor.

Study outcomes and limitations: Shrinking CD4+ clones resided mostly in CM and EM, and CD8+ ones in EMRA.

With 6 bases removed from V and 5 bases from J, the gap between germline ends came to 8 bases. CDR3 length equals 12 residues. Sequenced: PBMCs or a T cell subset sorted from them (not recorded which). The receptor's source is a man aged 18-30 years who had mild COVID-19 (a few samples of this study predate the infection). Cell type and time point are not known. This chain uses TRBV12-3 or TRBV12-4 with TRBJ2-1; D uncertain. CDR3 coding DNA: TGTGCCAGCAGCCTCGCCCACAATGAGCAGTTCTTC. Encoded protein: CASSLAHNEQFF.